This is a list of T cell receptor beta chains from one sample in a study of technical replicates of blood from a few donors. TCRdb's table, derived via immunoSEQ multiplex PCR, lists solely in-frame clones and lacks some. The data show fewer than 85,000 clones, about 94% seen once. Sequencing was carried out using T cells isolated from PBMCs. The source of these receptors is a human donor in good health. CDR3s include the opening cysteine and the closing phenylalanine or tryptophan. Fields, in order: V gene, clone size, D gene, J gene, CDR3 protein, CDR3 DNA. The D gene is left open where the match is weak. Size is stated for part of the rows, as once, few or many counts, or as a class when the clone is expanded.

v_gene: TRBV30
abundance: -
d_gene: -
j_gene: TRBJ1-5
CDR3aa: CAWSGGGYQPQHF
CDR3nt: TGTGCCTGGTCGGGAGGCGGATATCAGCCCCAGCATTTT

v_gene: TRBV7-9
abundance: -
d_gene: TRBD2
j_gene: TRBJ2-7
CDR3aa: CASSLGGGRSSYEQYF
CDR3nt: TGTGCCAGCAGCTTAGGCGGGGGGAGATCGTCCTACGAGCAGTACTTC

v_gene: TRBV7-9
abundance: -
d_gene: -
j_gene: TRBJ2-2
CDR3aa: CASSLVLGAGELFF
CDR3nt: TGTGCCAGCAGCTTAGTTCTAGGCGCCGGGGAGCTGTTTTTT

v_gene: TRBV6-1
abundance: -
d_gene: -
j_gene: TRBJ2-7
CDR3aa: CASSGAGTSYEQYF
CDR3nt: TGTGCCAGCAGTGGGGCAGGCACGTCCTACGAGCAGTACTTC

v_gene: TRBV29-1
abundance: -
d_gene: -
j_gene: TRBJ1-2
CDR3aa: CSVRGTSNYGYTF
CDR3nt: TGCAGCGTTAGAGGAACTTCTAACTATGGCTACACCTTC

v_gene: TRBV14
abundance: -
d_gene: -
j_gene: TRBJ1-1
CDR3aa: CASSQERGGAEAFF
CDR3nt: TGTGCCAGCAGCCAAGAGCGGGGTGGCGCTGAAGCTTTCTTT

v_gene: TRBV27
abundance: -
d_gene: -
j_gene: TRBJ1-4
CDR3aa: CASSSGRGEKLFF
CDR3nt: TGTGCCAGCAGTTCTGGGAGGGGTGAAAAACTGTTTTTT

v_gene: TRBV11-3
abundance: -
d_gene: -
j_gene: TRBJ2-5
CDR3aa: CASSPDSGQETQYF
CDR3nt: TGTGCCAGCAGCCCTGACTCAGGGCAAGAGACCCAGTACTTC

v_gene: TRBV5-6
abundance: -
d_gene: TRBD1
j_gene: TRBJ1-4
CDR3aa: CASAAGQYPEKLFF
CDR3nt: TGTGCCAGCGCCGCGGGACAGTACCCCGAAAAACTGTTTTTT

v_gene: TRBV5-5
abundance: -
d_gene: -
j_gene: TRBJ2-7
CDR3aa: CASSSTGIGYEQYF
CDR3nt: TGTGCCAGCAGCTCGACAGGAATTGGGTACGAGCAGTACTTC

v_gene: TRBV6-5
abundance: -
d_gene: -
j_gene: TRBJ2-5
CDR3aa: CASSYEQGGWETQYF
CDR3nt: TGTGCCAGCAGTTACGAGCAGGGTGGGTGGGAGACCCAGTACTTC

v_gene: TRBV19
abundance: -
d_gene: -
j_gene: TRBJ1-4
CDR3aa: CASTDPRAGTNEKLFF
CDR3nt: TGTGCCAGTACCGACCCTCGGGCAGGGACTAATGAAAAACTGTTTTTT

v_gene: TRBV5-1
abundance: -
d_gene: TRBD1
j_gene: TRBJ2-7
CDR3aa: CASSDGTVYEQYF
CDR3nt: TGCGCCAGCAGCGACGGGACAGTCTACGAGCAGTACTTC

v_gene: TRBV12-5
abundance: -
d_gene: TRBD1
j_gene: TRBJ2-5
CDR3aa: CASGIRTGAESLGTQYF
CDR3nt: TGTGCTAGTGGTATCCGGACAGGGGCCGAAAGTCTAGGGACCCAGTACTTC

v_gene: TRBV5-1
abundance: -
d_gene: TRBD1
j_gene: TRBJ1-3
CDR3aa: CASSYSTGAGNTIYF
CDR3nt: TGCGCCAGCAGCTATTCAACAGGGGCTGGAAACACCATATATTTT

v_gene: TRBV4-1
abundance: -
d_gene: -
j_gene: TRBJ2-7
CDR3aa: CASSRDTQGGYEQYF
CDR3nt: TGCGCCAGCAGCCGGGACACTCAGGGCGGCTACGAGCAGTACTTC

v_gene: TRBV4-1
abundance: -
d_gene: TRBD2
j_gene: TRBJ2-1
CDR3aa: CASSHAPGLVNEQFF
CDR3nt: TGCGCCAGCAGCCACGCGCCGGGACTAGTCAATGAGCAGTTCTTC

v_gene: TRBV28
abundance: once
d_gene: -
j_gene: TRBJ2-1
CDR3aa: CASSLLVGAGGGRVFF
CDR3nt: TGTGCCAGCAGTTTATTGGTGGGGGCCGGTGGGGGGAGGGTGTTCTTC

v_gene: TRBV6-1
abundance: -
d_gene: TRBD2
j_gene: TRBJ2-7
CDR3aa: CASSLSGRPYEQYF
CDR3nt: TGTGCCAGCAGTCTAAGCGGGAGGCCCTACGAGCAGTACTTC

v_gene: TRBV28
abundance: -
d_gene: TRBD1
j_gene: TRBJ2-5
CDR3aa: CASRQDRGRGTQYF
CDR3nt: TGTGCCAGCAGACAGGACAGGGGTAGGGGGACCCAGTACTTC

v_gene: TRBV28
abundance: -
d_gene: -
j_gene: TRBJ1-2
CDR3aa: CASSLGHGYHGYTF
CDR3nt: TGTGCCAGCAGTTTAGGGCACGGATACCATGGCTACACCTTC

v_gene: TRBV27
abundance: -
d_gene: TRBD1
j_gene: TRBJ2-7
CDR3aa: CASSFLLAGGRTTPSYEQYF
CDR3nt: TGTGCCAGCAGTTTCTTGTTAGCAGGGGGCCGTACAACTCCCTCCTACGAGCAGTACTTC

v_gene: TRBV28
abundance: -
d_gene: -
j_gene: TRBJ2-3
CDR3aa: CAIRDWDVDTQYF
CDR3nt: TGTGCCATCAGGGACTGGGATGTAGATACGCAGTATTTT

v_gene: TRBV5-1
abundance: -
d_gene: -
j_gene: TRBJ2-1
CDR3aa: CASSLGQGDNEQFF
CDR3nt: TGCGCCAGCAGCTTGGGCCAAGGGGACAATGAGCAGTTCTTC

v_gene: TRBV6-5
abundance: -
d_gene: TRBD1
j_gene: TRBJ1-3
CDR3aa: CASSRQGRGNTIYF
CDR3nt: TGTGCCAGCAGCAGACAGGGGAGGGGAAACACCATATATTTT

v_gene: TRBV11-2
abundance: -
d_gene: -
j_gene: TRBJ2-3
CDR3aa: CASSSTYGQGTQYF
CDR3nt: TGTGCCAGCAGCTCCACCTACGGCCAGGGGACGCAGTATTTT

v_gene: TRBV5-1
abundance: -
d_gene: TRBD1
j_gene: TRBJ2-3
CDR3aa: CASSPGQGSPDTQYF
CDR3nt: TGCGCCAGCAGCCCAGGACAGGGTTCCCCAGATACGCAGTATTTT

v_gene: TRBV10-3
abundance: once
d_gene: TRBD2
j_gene: TRBJ2-1
CDR3aa: CAISASSGAYNEQFF
CDR3nt: TGTGCCATCAGTGCTAGCAGCGGGGCCTACAATGAGCAGTTCTTC

v_gene: TRBV28
abundance: -
d_gene: TRBD2
j_gene: TRBJ2-4
CDR3aa: CASSSGTSGGANIQYF
CDR3nt: TGTGCCAGCAGCTCCGGGACTAGCGGGGGGGCCAACATTCAGTACTTC

v_gene: TRBV25-1
abundance: once
d_gene: -
j_gene: TRBJ2-2
CDR3aa: CASSEGAPITGELFF
CDR3nt: TGTGCCAGCAGTGAGGGGGCCCCGATCACCGGGGAGCTGTTTTTT

v_gene: TRBV28
abundance: -
d_gene: -
j_gene: TRBJ2-7
CDR3aa: CASSLLALDEQYF
CDR3nt: TGTGCCAGCAGTCTACTAGCCCTCGACGAGCAGTACTTC

v_gene: TRBV29-1
abundance: -
d_gene: TRBD2
j_gene: TRBJ2-3
CDR3aa: CSVGGRAGGTDTQYF
CDR3nt: TGCAGCGTTGGAGGAAGGGCGGGAGGCACAGATACGCAGTATTTT

v_gene: TRBV7-9
abundance: -
d_gene: -
j_gene: TRBJ2-1
CDR3aa: CASSLRFQGFYNEQFF
CDR3nt: TGTGCCAGCAGCCTCCGCTTTCAGGGGTTTTACAATGAGCAGTTCTTC

v_gene: TRBV6-1
abundance: -
d_gene: -
j_gene: TRBJ2-3
CDR3aa: CASSTPKGSTDTQYF
CDR3nt: TGTGCCAGCAGTACCCCGAAGGGGAGCACAGATACGCAGTATTTT

v_gene: TRBV5-4
abundance: -
d_gene: TRBD1
j_gene: TRBJ1-1
CDR3aa: CASRTGGGLTEAFF
CDR3nt: TGTGCCAGCAGGACAGGGGGCGGACTTACTGAAGCTTTCTTT

v_gene: TRBV11-2
abundance: -
d_gene: -
j_gene: TRBJ1-4
CDR3aa: CASRSGVNATNEKLFF
CDR3nt: TGTGCCAGCAGATCCGGAGTCAATGCAACTAATGAAAAACTGTTTTTT

v_gene: TRBV5-4
abundance: -
d_gene: -
j_gene: TRBJ2-1
CDR3aa: CASSLALRDEQFF
CDR3nt: TGTGCCAGCAGCTTAGCCCTGAGGGATGAGCAGTTCTTC

v_gene: TRBV6-6
abundance: -
d_gene: -
j_gene: TRBJ2-7
CDR3aa: CATQADSYEQYF
CDR3nt: TGTGCCACCCAAGCTGACTCCTACGAGCAGTACTTC

v_gene: TRBV28
abundance: few
d_gene: TRBD1
j_gene: TRBJ1-1
CDR3aa: CASRLGQGTLF
CDR3nt: TGTGCCAGCAGACTCGGACAGGGGACGCTCTTT

v_gene: TRBV28
abundance: -
d_gene: -
j_gene: TRBJ2-6
CDR3aa: CASSLGSSSGANVLTF
CDR3nt: TGTGCCAGCAGTCTAGGATCTTCCTCTGGGGCCAACGTCCTGACTTTC

v_gene: TRBV27
abundance: -
d_gene: TRBD2
j_gene: TRBJ2-1
CDR3aa: CASSLAGGHYNEQFF
CDR3nt: TGTGCCAGCAGTTTAGCGGGAGGTCACTACAATGAGCAGTTCTTC

v_gene: TRBV5-1
abundance: -
d_gene: TRBD2
j_gene: TRBJ2-5
CDR3aa: CASSFIRTSPSSRLETQYF
CDR3nt: TGCGCCAGCAGCTTCATCAGGACTAGCCCCAGTTCGAGGCTAGAGACCCAGTACTTC